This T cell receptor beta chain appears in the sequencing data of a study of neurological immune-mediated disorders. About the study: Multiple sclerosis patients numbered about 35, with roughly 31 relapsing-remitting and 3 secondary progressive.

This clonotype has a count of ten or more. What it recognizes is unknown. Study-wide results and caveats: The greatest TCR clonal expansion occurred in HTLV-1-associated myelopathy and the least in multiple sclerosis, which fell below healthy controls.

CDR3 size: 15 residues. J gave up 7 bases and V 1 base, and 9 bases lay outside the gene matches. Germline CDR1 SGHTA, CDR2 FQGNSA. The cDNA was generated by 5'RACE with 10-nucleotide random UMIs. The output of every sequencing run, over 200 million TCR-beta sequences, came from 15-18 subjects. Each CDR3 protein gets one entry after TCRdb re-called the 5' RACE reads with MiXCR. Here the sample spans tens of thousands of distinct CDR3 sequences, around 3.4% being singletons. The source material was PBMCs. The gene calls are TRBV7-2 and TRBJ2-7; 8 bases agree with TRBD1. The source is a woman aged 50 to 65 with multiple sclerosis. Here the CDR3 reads CASSLDPTGVGEQYF. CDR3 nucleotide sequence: TGTGCCAGCAGCTTAGACCCGACAGGGGTGGGGGAGCAGTACTTC.